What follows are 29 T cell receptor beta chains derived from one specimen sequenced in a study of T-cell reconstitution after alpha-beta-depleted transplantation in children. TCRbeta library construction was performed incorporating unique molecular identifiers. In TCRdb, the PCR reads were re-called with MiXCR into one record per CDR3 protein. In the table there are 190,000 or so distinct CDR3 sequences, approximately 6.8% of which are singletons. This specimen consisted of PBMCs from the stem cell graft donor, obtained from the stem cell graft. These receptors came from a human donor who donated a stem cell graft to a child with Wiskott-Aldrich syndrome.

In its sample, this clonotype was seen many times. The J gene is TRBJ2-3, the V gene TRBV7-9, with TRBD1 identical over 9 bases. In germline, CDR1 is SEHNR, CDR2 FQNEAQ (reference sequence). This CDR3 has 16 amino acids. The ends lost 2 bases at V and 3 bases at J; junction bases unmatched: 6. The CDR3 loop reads CASSLRRGQGTDTQYF. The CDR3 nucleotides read TGTGCCAGCAGCTTAAGGCGTGGACAGGGGACAGATACGCAGTATTTT.

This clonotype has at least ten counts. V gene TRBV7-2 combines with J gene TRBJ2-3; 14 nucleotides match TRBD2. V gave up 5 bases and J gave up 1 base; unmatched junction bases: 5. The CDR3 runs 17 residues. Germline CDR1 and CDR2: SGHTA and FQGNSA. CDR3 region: CASSPGLAGGRTDTQYF. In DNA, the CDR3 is TGTGCCAGCAGCCCAGGACTAGCGGGAGGTCGCACAGATACGCAGTATTTT.

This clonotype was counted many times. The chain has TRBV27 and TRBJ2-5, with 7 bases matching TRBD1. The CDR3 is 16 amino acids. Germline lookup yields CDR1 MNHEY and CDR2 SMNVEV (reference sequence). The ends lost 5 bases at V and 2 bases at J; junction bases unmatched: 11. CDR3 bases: TGTGCCAGCAGTCTAAACAGGGGAGATGCGCAAGAGACCCAGTACTTC. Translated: CASSLNRGDAQETQYF.

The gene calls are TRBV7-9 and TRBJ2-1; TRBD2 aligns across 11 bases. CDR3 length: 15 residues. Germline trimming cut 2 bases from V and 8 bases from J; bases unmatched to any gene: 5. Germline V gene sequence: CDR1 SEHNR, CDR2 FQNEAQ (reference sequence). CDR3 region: CASSLTSGGSDEQFF. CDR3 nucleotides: TGTGCCAGCAGCTTAACTAGCGGGGGATCGGATGAGCAGTTCTTC.

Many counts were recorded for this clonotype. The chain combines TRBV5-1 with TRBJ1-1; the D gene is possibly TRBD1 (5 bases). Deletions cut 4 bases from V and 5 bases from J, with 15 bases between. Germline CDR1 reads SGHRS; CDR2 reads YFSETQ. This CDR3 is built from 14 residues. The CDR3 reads CASSPTEGRTEAFF. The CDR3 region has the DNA TGCGCCAGCAGCCCGACTGAGGGGAGGACTGAAGCTTTCTTT.

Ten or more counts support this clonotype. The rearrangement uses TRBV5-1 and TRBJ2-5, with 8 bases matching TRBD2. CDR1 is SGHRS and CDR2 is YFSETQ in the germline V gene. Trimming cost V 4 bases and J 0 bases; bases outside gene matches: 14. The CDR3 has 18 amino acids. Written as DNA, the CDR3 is TGCGCCAGCAGCCATACTGGGGCTAGCGGGTACTACCAAGAGACCCAGTACTTC. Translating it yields CASSHTGASGYYQETQYF.

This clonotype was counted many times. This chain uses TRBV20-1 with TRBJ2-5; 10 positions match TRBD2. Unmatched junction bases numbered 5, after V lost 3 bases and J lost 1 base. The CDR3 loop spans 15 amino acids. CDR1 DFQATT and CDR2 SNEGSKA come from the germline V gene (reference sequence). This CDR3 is CSASRASGSQETQYF. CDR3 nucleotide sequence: TGCAGTGCTAGTAGGGCTAGCGGGAGCCAAGAGACCCAGTACTTC.

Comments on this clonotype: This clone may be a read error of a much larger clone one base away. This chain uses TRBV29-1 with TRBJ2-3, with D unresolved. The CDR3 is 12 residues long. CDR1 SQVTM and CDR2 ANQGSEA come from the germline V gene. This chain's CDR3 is CTIRESADTQYF. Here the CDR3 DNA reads TGCACCATACGAGAGTCCGCAGATACGCAGTATTTT.

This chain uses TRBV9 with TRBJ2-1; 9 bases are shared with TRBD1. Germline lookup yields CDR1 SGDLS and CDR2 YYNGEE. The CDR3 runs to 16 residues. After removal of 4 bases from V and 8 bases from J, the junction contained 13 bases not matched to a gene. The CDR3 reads CASSLAVGTGFDEQFF. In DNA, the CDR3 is TGTGCCAGCAGCTTGGCCGTGGGGACAGGGTTCGATGAGCAGTTCTTC.

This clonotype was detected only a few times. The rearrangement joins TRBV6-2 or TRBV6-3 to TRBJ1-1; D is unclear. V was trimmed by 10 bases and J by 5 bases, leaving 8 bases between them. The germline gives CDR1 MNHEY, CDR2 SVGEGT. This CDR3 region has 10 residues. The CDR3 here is CATFRTEAFF. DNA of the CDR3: TGTGCCACCTTTAGGACTGAAGCTTTCTTT.

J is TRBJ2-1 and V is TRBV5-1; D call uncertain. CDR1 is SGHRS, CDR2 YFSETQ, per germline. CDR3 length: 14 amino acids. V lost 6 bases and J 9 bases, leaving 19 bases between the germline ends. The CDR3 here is CASNSMPLSGEQFF. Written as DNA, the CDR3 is TGCGCCAGCAACTCCATGCCCCTTTCGGGTGAGCAGTTCTTC.

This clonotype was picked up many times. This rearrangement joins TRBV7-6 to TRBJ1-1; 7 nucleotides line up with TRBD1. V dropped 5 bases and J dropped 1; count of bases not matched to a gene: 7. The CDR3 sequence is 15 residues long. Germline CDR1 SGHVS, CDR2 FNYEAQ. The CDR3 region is CASSILTGSNTEAFF. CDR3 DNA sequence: TGTGCCAGCAGCATACTGACAGGGTCGAACACTGAAGCTTTCTTT.

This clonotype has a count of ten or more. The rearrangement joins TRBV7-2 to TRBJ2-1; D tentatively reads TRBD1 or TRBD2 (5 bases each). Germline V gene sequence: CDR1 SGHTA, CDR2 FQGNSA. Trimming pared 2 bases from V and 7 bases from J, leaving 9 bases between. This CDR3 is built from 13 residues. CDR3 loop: CASSLSRENEQFF. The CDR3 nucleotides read TGTGCCAGCAGCTTAAGCAGGGAGAATGAGCAGTTCTTC.

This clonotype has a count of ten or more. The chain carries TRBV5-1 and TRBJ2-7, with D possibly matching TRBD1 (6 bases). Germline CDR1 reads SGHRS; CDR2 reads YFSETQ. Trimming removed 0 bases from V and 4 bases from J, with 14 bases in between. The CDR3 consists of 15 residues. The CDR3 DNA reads TGCGCCAGCAGCTTGGACAGGGCAGCTTTTTACGAGCAGTACTTC. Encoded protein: CASSLDRAAFYEQYF.

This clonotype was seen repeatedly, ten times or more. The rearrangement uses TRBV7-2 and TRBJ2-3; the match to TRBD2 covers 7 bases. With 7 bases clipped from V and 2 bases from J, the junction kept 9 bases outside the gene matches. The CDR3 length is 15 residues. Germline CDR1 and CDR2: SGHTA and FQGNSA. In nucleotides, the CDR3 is TGTGCCAGCACCTTGGAGGGAGGGAACACAGATACGCAGTATTTT. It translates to CASTLEGGNTDTQYF.

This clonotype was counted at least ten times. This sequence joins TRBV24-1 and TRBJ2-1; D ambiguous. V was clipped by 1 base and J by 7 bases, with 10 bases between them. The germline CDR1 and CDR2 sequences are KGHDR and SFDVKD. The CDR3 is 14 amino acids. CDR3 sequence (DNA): TGTGCCACCAGTGATTTCCCCCCCGAGAATGAGCAGTTCTTC. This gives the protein CATSDFPPENEQFF.

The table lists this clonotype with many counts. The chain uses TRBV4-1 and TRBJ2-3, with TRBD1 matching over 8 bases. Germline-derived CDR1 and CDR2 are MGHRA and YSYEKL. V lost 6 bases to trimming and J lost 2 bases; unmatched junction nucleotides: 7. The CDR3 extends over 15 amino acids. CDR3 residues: CASSPQGATTDTQYF. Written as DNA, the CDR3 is TGCGCCAGCAGTCCTCAGGGGGCTACCACAGATACGCAGTATTTT.

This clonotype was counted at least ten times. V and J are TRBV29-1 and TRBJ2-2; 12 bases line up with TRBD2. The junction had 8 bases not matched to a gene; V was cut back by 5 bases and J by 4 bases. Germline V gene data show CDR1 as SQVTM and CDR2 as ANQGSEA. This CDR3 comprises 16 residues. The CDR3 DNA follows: TGCAGCGTTCTACCACTAGCGGGGGGTCCCACCGGGGAGCTGTTTTTT. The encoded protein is CSVLPLAGGPTGELFF.

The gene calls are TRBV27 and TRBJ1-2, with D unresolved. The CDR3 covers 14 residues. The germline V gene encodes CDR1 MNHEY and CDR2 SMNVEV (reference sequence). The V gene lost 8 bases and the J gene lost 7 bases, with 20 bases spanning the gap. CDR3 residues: CASGQVRGLGGYTF. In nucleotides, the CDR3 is TGTGCCAGCGGCCAGGTGCGGGGATTGGGTGGCTACACCTTC.

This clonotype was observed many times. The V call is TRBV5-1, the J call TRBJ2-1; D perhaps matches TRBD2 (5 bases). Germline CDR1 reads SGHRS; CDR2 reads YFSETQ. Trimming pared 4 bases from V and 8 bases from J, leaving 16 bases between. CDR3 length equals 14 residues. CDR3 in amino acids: CASSPMGASHEQFF. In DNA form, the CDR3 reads TGCGCCAGCAGCCCGATGGGAGCCTCTCATGAGCAGTTCTTC.

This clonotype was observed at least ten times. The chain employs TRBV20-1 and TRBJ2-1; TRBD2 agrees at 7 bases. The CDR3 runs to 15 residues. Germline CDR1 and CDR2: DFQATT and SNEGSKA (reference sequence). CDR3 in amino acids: CRTWGGGNNYNEQFF. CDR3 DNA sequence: TGCAGAACGTGGGGGGGGGGAAATAACTACAATGAGCAGTTCTTC.

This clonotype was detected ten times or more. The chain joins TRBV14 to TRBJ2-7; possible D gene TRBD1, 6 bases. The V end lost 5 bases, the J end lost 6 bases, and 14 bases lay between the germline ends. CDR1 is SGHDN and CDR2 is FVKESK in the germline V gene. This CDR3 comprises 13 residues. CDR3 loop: CASSSAGVFEQYF. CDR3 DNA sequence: TGTGCCAGCAGCTCCGCAGGGGTTTTCGAGCAGTACTTC.

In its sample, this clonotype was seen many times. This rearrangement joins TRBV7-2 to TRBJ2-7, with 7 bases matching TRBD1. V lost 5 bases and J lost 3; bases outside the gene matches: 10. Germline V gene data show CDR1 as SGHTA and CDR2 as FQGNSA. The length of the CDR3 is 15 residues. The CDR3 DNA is TGTGCCAGCAGCCCTAGGACAGGCTCATTCTACGAGCAGTACTTC. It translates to CASSPRTGSFYEQYF.

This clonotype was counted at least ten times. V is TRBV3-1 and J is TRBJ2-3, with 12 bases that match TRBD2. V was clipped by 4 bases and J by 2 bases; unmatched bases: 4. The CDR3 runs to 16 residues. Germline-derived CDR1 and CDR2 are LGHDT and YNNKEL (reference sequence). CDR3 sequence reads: CASSPRLAGDTDTQYF. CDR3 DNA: TGTGCCAGCAGCCCCAGACTAGCGGGAGACACAGATACGCAGTATTTT.

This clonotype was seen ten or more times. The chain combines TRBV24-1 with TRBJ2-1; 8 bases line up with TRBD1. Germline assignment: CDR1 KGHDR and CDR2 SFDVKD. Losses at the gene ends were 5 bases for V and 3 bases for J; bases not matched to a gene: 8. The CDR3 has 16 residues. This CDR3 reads CATSGNQGASYNEQFF. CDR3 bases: TGTGCCACCAGTGGTAACCAGGGGGCTAGCTACAATGAGCAGTTCTTC.

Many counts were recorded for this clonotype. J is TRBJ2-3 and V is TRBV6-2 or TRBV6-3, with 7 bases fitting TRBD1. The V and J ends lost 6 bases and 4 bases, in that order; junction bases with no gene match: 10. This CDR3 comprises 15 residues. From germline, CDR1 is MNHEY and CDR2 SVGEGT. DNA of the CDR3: TGTGCCAGCAGCTCGACAGGGTCTGGCGCAGATACGCAGTATTTT. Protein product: CASSSTGSGADTQYF.

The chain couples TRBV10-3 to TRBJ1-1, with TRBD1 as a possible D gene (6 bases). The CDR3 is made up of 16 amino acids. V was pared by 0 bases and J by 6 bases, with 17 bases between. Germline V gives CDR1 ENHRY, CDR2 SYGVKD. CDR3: CAISESTGKGYAEAFF. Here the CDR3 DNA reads TGTGCCATCAGTGAGTCTACAGGGAAAGGGTACGCTGAAGCTTTCTTT.

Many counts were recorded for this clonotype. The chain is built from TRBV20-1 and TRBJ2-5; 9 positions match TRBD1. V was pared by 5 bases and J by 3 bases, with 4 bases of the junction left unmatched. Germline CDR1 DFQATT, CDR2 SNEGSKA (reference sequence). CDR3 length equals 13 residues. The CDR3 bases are TGCAGTGCTCCTGGACAGGGGAAAGAGACCCAGTACTTC. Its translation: CSAPGQGKETQYF.

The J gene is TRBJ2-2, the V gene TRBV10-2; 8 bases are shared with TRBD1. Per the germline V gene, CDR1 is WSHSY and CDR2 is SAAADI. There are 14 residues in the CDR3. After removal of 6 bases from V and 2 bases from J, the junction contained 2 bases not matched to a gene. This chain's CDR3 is CASRQGANTGELFF. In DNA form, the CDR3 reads TGCGCCAGCAGGCAGGGGGCAAACACCGGGGAGCTGTTTTTT.